These 5 T cell receptor beta chains share one sample of origin, sequenced in a study of blood T cell repertoires in COVID-19. The protocol was immunoSEQ multiplex PCR, while the TCRdb copy is restricted to in-frame clones and leaves out a portion. The sample includes about 230,000 clones, 80% to 90% of them seen just once. Sequenced: peripheral blood. These receptors all come from a man aged 45-65 years with COVID-19, enrolled during active disease.

This clone was counted a single time. The chain has TRBV18 and TRBJ1-1, with 7 bases lining up with TRBD1. Germline lookup yields CDR1 KGHSH and CDR2 LQKENI. The CDR3 is 15 amino acids. V lost 5 bases to trimming and J lost 5 bases; unmatched junction nucleotides: 11. The CDR3 DNA is TGTGCCAGCTCAGCTATCGACAGGGCGGGGACTGAAGCTTTCTTT. It codes for CASSAIDRAGTEAFF.

CDR3 amino acids: CASSIRSGRRDTQYF. CDR3 nucleotides: TGTGCCAGCAGCATCCGCAGCGGGCGCAGAGATACGCAGTATTTT. The rearrangement joins TRBV11-1 to TRBJ2-3; a possible D gene is TRBD2 (6 bases). The CDR3 consists of 15 residues. Germline V gene data show CDR1 as SGHAT and CDR2 as FQDESV (reference sequence). Trimming took 5 bases from V and 5 from J, leaving 17 bases between them. The whole variable domain, remainder taken from reference TRBV11-1 and TRBJ2-3, is EAEVAQSPRYKITEKSQAVAFWCDPISGHATLYWYRQILGQGPELLVQFQDESVVDDSQLPKDRFSAERLKGVDSTLKIQPAELGDSAMYLCASSIRSGRRDTQYFGPGTRLTVL.

This chain uses TRBV2 with TRBJ2-1, with 9 bases matching TRBD1. The CDR3 has 16 amino acids. Germline values: CDR1 SNHLY, CDR2 FYNNEI. V lost 0 bases, J lost 4 bases, and 4 bases stayed unmatched. In nucleotides, the CDR3 is TGTGCCAGCAGTGAAGCGTGGGACAGGGAGTACAATGAGCAGTTCTTC. This sequence encodes CASSEAWDREYNEQFF.

This clone is a singleton in its sample. V and J are TRBV18 and TRBJ2-7; 7 nucleotides agree with TRBD2. The CDR3 has 15 residues. With V trimmed by 0 bases and J by 12 bases, 14 bases remained unmatched. From germline, CDR1 is KGHSH and CDR2 LQKENI. The CDR3 loop is CASSPPFRDGRFAYF. The CDR3 DNA sequence: TGTGCCAGCTCACCACCGTTTCGTGACGGGAGGTTTGCGTACTTC.

The chain carries TRBV18 and TRBJ1-2, with no clear D. The V end lost 3 bases, the J end lost 1 base, and 12 bases lay between the germline ends. The CDR3 is made up of 15 amino acids. The germline V gene encodes CDR1 KGHSH and CDR2 LQKENI. The CDR3 protein is CASSPEGGVNYGYTF. CDR3 DNA sequence: TGTGCCAGCTCACCTGAGGGAGGAGTTAACTATGGCTACACCTTC. The full variable domain, rest sourced from reference TRBV18 and TRBJ1-2, is NAGVMQNPRHLVRRRGQEARLRCSPMKGHSHVYWYRQLPEEGLKFMVYLQKENIIDESGMPKERFSAEFPKEGPSILRIQQVVRGDSAAYFCASSPEGGVNYGYTFGSGTRLTVV.